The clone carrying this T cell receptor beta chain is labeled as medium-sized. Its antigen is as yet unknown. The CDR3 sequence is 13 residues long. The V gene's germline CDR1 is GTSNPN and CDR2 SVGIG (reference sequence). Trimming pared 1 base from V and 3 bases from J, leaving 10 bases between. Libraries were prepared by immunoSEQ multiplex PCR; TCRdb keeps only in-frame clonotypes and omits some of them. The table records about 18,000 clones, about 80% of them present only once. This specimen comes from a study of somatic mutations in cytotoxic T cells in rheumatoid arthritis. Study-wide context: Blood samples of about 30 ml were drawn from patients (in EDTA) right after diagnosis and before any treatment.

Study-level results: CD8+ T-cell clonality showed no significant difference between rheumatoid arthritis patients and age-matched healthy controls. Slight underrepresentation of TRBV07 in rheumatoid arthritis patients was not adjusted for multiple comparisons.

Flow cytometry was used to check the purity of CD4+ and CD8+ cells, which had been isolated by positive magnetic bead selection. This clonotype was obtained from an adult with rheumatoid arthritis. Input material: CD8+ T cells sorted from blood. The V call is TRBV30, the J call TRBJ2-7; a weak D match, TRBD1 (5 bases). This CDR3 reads CAWSGAGNYEQYF. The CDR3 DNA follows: TGTGCCTGGAGTGGGGCAGGGAACTACGAGCAGTACTTC. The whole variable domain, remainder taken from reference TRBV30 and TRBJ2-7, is SQTIHQWPATLVQPVGSPLSLECTVEGTSNPNLYWYRQAAGRGLQLLFYSVGIGQISSEVPQNLSASRPQDRQFILSSKKLLLSDSGFYLCAWSGAGNYEQYFGPGTRLTVT.